A selection of T cell receptor beta chains follows, all from one sample in a study of PD-1 blockade in mismatch repair-deficient tumors. The method was immunoSEQ multiplex PCR; TCRdb's version includes in-frame clones alone and lacks a portion of them. This sample carries just under 80,000 clones, about four fifths of them seen once, and the ten largest clones take approximately 5.1%. The sequenced sample was peripheral blood, obtained 44 weeks after starting pembrolizumab. Receptors originate from an adult with mismatch repair-deficient cancer. The CDR3 runs from the conserved cysteine through the conserved F or W. A D gene is named only where the DNA matches it firmly. The size field is filled for only some rows; it gives once, few, many or a size class.

clone_size,d_call,j_call,v_call,cdr3_nt,cdr3_aa
NA,NA,TRBJ2-7,TRBV6-6,TGTGCCAGCAGTTACGGGCGGGACTACGAGCAGTACTTC,CASSYGRDYEQYF
NA,NA,TRBJ2-7,TRBV6-6,TGTGCCAGCAGTTACGCGGCGGGGGAGCAGTACTTC,CASSYAAGEQYF
few,NA,TRBJ1-2,TRBV21-1,TGTGCCAGCAGCAAAATCAAGGGGAGTTATGGCTACACCTTC,CASSKIKGSYGYTF
NA,TRBD1,TRBJ1-2,TRBV11-3,TGTGCCAGCAGCTTAGATGGACAGGGTGTCTATGGCTACACCTTC,CASSLDGQGVYGYTF
NA,TRBD1,TRBJ1-5,TRBV7-7,TGTGCTAGCAGCTTAGTGCTCGCACACAGGGGAAGCAATCAGCCCCAGCATTTT,CASSLVLAHRGSNQPQHF
many,TRBD2,TRBJ2-1,TRBV11-1,TGTGCCAGCAGCTTAGCGGGAGGGTACGAGCAGTTCTTC,CASSLAGGYEQFF
NA,TRBD1,TRBJ2-1,TRBV7-3,TGTGCCAGCAGCTTAATTGGACAGGGCGATGAGCAGTTCTTC,CASSLIGQGDEQFF
NA,NA,TRBJ1-2,TRBV6-5,TGTGCCAGCAAGGGGACGCCGTATGGCTACACCTTC,CASKGTPYGYTF
NA,TRBD2,TRBJ2-1,TRBV5-1,TGCGCCAGCAGCTCTAGCGGGGGAACCTACAATGAGCAGTTCTTC,CASSSSGGTYNEQFF
NA,NA,TRBJ2-1,TRBV4-1,TGCGCCAGCAGCCAAACGACCGAGGGCTACAATGAGCAGTTCTTC,CASSQTTEGYNEQFF
once,TRBD2,TRBJ2-4,TRBV5-1,TGCGCCAGCAGCGGGGGGGACCGGATAGCCAAAAACATTCAGTACTTC,CASSGGDRIAKNIQYF
NA,NA,TRBJ1-1,TRBV4-3,TGCGCCAGCAGATCTGGGTCTGAAGCTTTCTTT,CASRSGSEAFF
NA,NA,TRBJ1-5,TRBV7-9,TGTGCCAGCAGCTTATCGGGTAATCAGCCCCAGCATTTT,CASSLSGNQPQHF
NA,NA,TRBJ2-1,TRBV29-1,TGCAGCGTTGACGGGGTGGTCAATGAGCAGTTCTTC,CSVDGVVNEQFF
medium-sized,NA,TRBJ1-2,TRBV7-8,TGTGCCAGCAGCTTAGTAGGACCGCGAGAGAGTGGCTACACCTTC,CASSLVGPRESGYTF
NA,NA,TRBJ2-7,TRBV5-1,TGCGCCAGCAGCTTGGTTGGGGGCGCGGAAGAGCAGTACTTC,CASSLVGGAEEQYF
NA,NA,TRBJ2-3,TRBV21-1,TGTGCCAGCACCCCAGAAAGCGGGCCCAGCACAGATACGCAGTATTTT,CASTPESGPSTDTQYF
NA,NA,TRBJ2-3,TRBV7-3,TGTGCCAGCAGCTTAGCGGGCCCCACAGATACGCAGTATTTT,CASSLAGPTDTQYF